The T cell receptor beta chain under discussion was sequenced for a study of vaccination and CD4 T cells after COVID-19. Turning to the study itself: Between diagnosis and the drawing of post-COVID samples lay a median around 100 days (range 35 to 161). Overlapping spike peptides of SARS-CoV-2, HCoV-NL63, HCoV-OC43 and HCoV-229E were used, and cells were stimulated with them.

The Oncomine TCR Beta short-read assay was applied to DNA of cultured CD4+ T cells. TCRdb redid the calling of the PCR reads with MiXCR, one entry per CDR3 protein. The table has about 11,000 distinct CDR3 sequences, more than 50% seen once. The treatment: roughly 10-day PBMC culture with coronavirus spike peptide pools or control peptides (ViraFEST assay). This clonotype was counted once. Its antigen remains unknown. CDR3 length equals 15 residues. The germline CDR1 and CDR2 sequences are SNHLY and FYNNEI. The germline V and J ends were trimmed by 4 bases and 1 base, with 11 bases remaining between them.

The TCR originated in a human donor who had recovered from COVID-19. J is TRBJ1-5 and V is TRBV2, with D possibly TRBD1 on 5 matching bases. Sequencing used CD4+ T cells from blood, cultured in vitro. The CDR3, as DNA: TGTGCCAGCAGTGCAGGGTCTGGAAGCAATCAGCCCCAGCATTTT. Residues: CASSAGSGSNQPQHF.